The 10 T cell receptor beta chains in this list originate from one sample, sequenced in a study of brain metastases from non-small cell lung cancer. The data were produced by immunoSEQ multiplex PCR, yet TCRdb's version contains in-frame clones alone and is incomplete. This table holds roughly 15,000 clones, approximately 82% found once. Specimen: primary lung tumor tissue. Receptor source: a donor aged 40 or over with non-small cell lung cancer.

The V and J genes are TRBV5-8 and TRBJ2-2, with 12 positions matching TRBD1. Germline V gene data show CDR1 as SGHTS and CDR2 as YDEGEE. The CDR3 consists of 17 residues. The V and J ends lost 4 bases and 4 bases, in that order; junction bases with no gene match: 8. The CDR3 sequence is CASSRNPGQGATGELFF. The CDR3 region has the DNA TGTGCCAGCAGCCGCAACCCGGGACAGGGGGCCACCGGGGAGCTGTTTTTT.

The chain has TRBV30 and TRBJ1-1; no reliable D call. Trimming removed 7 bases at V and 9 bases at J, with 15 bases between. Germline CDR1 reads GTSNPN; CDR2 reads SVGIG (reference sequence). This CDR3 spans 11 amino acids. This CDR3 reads CASAEPGKAFF. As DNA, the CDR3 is TGTGCCTCCGCGGAGCCGGGGAAAGCTTTCTTT.

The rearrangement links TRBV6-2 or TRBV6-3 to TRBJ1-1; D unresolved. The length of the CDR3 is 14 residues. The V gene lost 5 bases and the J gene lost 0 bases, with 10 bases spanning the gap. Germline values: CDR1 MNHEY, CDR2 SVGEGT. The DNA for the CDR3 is TGTGCCAGCAGTCCAGACGTAATGAACACTGAAGCTTTCTTT. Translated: CASSPDVMNTEAFF.

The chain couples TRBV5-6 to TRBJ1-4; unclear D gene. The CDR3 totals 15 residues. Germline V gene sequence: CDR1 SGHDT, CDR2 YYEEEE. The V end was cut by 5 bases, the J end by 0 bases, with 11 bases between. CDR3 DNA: TGTGCCAGCAGATACTACGGAGCAACTAATGAAAAACTGTTTTTT. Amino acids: CASRYYGATNEKLFF.

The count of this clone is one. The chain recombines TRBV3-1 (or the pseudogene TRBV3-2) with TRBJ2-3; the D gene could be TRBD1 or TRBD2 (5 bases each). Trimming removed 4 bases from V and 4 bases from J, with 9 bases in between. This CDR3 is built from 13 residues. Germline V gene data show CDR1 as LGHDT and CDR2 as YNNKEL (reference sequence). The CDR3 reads CASSPQGPDTQYF. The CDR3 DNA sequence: TGTGCCAGCAGCCCCCAGGGACCAGATACGCAGTATTTT.

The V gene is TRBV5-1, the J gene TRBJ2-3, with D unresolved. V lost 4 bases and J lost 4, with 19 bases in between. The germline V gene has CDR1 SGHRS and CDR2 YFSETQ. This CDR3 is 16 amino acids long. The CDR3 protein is CASSPVPLRPADTQYF. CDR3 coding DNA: TGCGCCAGCAGCCCCGTCCCCCTACGCCCAGCAGATACGCAGTATTTT. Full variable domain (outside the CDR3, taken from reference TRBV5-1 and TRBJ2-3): KAGVTQTPRYLIKTRGQQVTLSCSPISGHRSVSWYQQTPGQGLQFLFEYFSETQRNKGNFPGRFSGRQFSNSRSEMNVSTLELGDSALYLCASSPVPLRPADTQYFGPGTRLTVL.

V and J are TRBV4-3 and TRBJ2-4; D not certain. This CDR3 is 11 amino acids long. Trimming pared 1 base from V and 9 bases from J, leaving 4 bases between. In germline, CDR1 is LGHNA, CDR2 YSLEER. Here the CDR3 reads CASSQGGIQYF. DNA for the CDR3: TGCGCCAGCAGCCAAGGGGGCATTCAGTACTTC.

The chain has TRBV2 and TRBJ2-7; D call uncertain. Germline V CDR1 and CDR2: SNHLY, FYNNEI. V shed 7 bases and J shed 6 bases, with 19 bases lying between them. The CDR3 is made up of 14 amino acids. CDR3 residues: CASTPGQVLSEQYV. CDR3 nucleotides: TGTGCCAGCACCCCAGGTCAGGTTCTGAGCGAGCAGTACGTC.

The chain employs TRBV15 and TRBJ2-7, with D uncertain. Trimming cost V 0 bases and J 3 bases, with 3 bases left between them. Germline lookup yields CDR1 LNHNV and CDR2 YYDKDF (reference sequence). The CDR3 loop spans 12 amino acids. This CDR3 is CATSREGYEQYF. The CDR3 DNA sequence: TGTGCCACCAGCAGAGAGGGCTACGAGCAGTACTTC.

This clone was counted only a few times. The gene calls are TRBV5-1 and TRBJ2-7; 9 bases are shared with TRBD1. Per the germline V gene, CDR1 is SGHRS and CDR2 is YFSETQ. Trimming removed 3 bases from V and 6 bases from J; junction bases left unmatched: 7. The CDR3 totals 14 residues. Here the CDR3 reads CASSSTGTGTEQYF. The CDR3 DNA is TGCGCCAGCAGCTCCACCGGGACAGGGACCGAGCAGTACTTC. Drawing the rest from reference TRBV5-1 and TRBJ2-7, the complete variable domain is KAGVTQTPRYLIKTRGQQVTLSCSPISGHRSVSWYQQTPGQGLQFLFEYFSETQRNKGNFPGRFSGRQFSNSRSEMNVSTLELGDSALYLCASSSTGTGTEQYFGPGTRLTVT.